A single sample gave rise to the 20 T cell receptor beta chains below, sequenced in a study of T cell responses to AZD1222 COVID-19 vaccine. Here immunoSEQ multiplex PCR was the method, and the copy in TCRdb shows in-frame clones only, minus some. Here the sample spans about 140,000 clones, around 87% being singletons. The specimen was peripheral blood, collected on day 0 of AZD1222 vaccination. These receptor sequences come from an adult in good health.

V is TRBV7-2 and J is TRBJ1-1; 8 bases map to TRBD1. The CDR3 is 13 residues long. The junction had 4 bases not matched to a gene; V was cut back by 5 bases and J by 5 bases. Germline V CDR1 and CDR2: SGHTA, FQGNSA. CDR3 in amino acids: CASSVRGRTEAFF. The CDR3 bases are TGTGCCAGCAGCGTCAGGGGGCGGACTGAAGCTTTCTTT. Filled out from reference TRBV7-2 and TRBJ1-1, the complete variable domain reads GAGVSQSPSNKVTEKGKDVELRCDPISGHTALYWYRQSLGQGLEFLIYFQGNSAPDKSGLPSDRFSAERTGGSVSTLTIQRTQQEDSAVYLCASSVRGRTEAFFGQGTRLTVV.

Concerning this clone itself: The sample has other DNA sequences that encode this CDR3 too. This sequence joins TRBV5-1 and TRBJ1-4; D not resolved. The CDR3 length is 14 residues. V was cut by 0 bases and J by 6 bases, with 9 bases left in between. CDR1 is SGHRS and CDR2 is YFSETQ in the germline V gene. Written as DNA, the CDR3 is TGCGCCAGCAGCTTGGCCGGCGGCTATGAAAAACTGTTTTTT. This gives the protein CASSLAGGYEKLFF.

This clone was detected only a few times. The chain carries TRBV19 and TRBJ2-7, with D perhaps TRBD2 (6 bases). With 3 bases removed from V and 4 bases from J, the gap between germline ends came to 19 bases. CDR3 length: 16 residues. CDR1 LNHDA and CDR2 SQIVND come from the germline V gene (reference sequence). CDR3 nucleotides: TGTGCCAGTAGTATGGGGGATTTCGGGCGGGGTTACGAGCAGTACTTC. Translation gives CASSMGDFGRGYEQYF.

The CDR3, as DNA: TGTGCCACCAGCAGAGAGGGCTATGGCTACACCTTC. Translating it yields CATSREGYGYTF. The gene calls are TRBV15 and TRBJ1-2; D call uncertain. Germline CDR1 is LNHNV and CDR2 is YYDKDF (reference sequence). Trimming took off 0 bases at V and 4 bases at J, with 3 bases between the two ends. This CDR3 contains 12 residues.

The rearrangement uses TRBV9 and TRBJ1-2; D not certain. V lost 0 bases to trimming and J lost 6 bases, with 15 bases between them. Per the germline V gene, CDR1 is SGDLS and CDR2 is YYNGEE. The CDR3 totals 15 residues. The CDR3 coding sequence is TGTGCCAGCAGCGTAGGAGGGAGTGGAAAGAATGGCTACACCTTC. This codes for CASSVGGSGKNGYTF.

The DNA of the CDR3 is TGTGCCAGCAGCCTCAGCCTAGGGGGCTTGGGTGGCTACACCTTC. This sequence encodes CASSLSLGGLGGYTF. The chain employs TRBV7-9 and TRBJ1-2; TRBD1 matches 7 bases. There are 15 residues in the CDR3. Germline lookup yields CDR1 SEHNR and CDR2 FQNEAQ (reference sequence). The V gene end was trimmed by 5 bases and the J gene end by 7 bases; junction bases not matched to a gene: 13.

This clone was seen a handful of times. The chain carries TRBV7-2 and TRBJ1-1; 8 bases align to TRBD1. V was clipped by 5 bases and J by 1 base; unmatched bases: 9. The CDR3 contains 16 residues. Germline values: CDR1 SGHTA, CDR2 FQGNSA. The CDR3 region has the DNA TGTGCCAGCAGCCAATTCAGGGGGCAGGGGAACACTGAAGCTTTCTTT. This gives the protein CASSQFRGQGNTEAFF.

This chain links TRBV7-9 with TRBJ2-3, with 10 bases fitting TRBD2. The CDR3 has 16 residues. The V gene's germline CDR1 is SEHNR and CDR2 FQNEAQ (reference sequence). J lost 6 bases, V lost 2 bases, and 8 bases had no gene match. CDR3 DNA: TGTGCCAGCAGCTTACGGCTAGCGGGGGAGGTTGATACGCAGTATTTT. As protein: CASSLRLAGEVDTQYF.

This chain joins TRBV5-5 and TRBJ1-3; D gene ambiguous. CDR1 and CDR2 from the germline V gene are SGHKS and YYEKEE (reference sequence). The CDR3 loop spans 14 amino acids. Trimming left V 0 bases short and J 2 bases short, with 6 bases between. CDR3 in DNA: TGTGCCAGCAGCTTGGAGACTCCTGGAAACACCATATATTTT. Protein product: CASSLETPGNTIYF.

The rearrangement joins TRBV7-9 to TRBJ1-6, with D possibly being TRBD1 (6 bases). There are 14 residues in the CDR3. The germline V gene encodes CDR1 SEHNR and CDR2 FQNEAQ (reference sequence). V was pared by 5 bases and J by 4 bases, with 9 bases between. This CDR3 is CASSPGQYNSPLHF. The CDR3 DNA is TGTGCCAGCAGCCCCGGACAGTATAATTCACCCCTCCACTTT.

The chain has TRBV15 and TRBJ2-5; possible D gene TRBD2, 6 bases. The CDR3 consists of 13 residues. V was pared by 3 bases and J by 5 bases, with 10 bases between. In germline, CDR1 is LNHNV, CDR2 YYDKDF (reference sequence). CDR3 amino acids: CATSSGRAETQYF. The CDR3 DNA reads TGTGCCACCAGCAGCGGGAGAGCGGAGACCCAGTACTTC.

The J gene is TRBJ2-5, the V gene TRBV5-5; D may be TRBD1 or TRBD2 (5 bases each). Germline CDR1 is SGHKS and CDR2 is YYEKEE (reference sequence). CDR3 length: 15 amino acids. Trimming pared 3 bases from V and 2 bases from J, leaving 14 bases between. CDR3 bases: TGTGCCAGCAGCTCCGGGGCAGTTCGACAAGAGACCCAGTACTTC. It is translated as CASSSGAVRQETQYF.

The chain has TRBV5-1 and TRBJ1-2; D possibly corresponds to TRBD1 (6 bases). V was clipped by 2 bases and J by 5 bases, with 13 bases between them. The CDR3 has 14 residues. Germline V gene lookup returns CDR1 SGHRS and CDR2 YFSETQ. For the CDR3, the DNA is TGCGCCAGCAGCTTCTACGGTACAGGGTATGGCTACACCTTC. Amino acid sequence: CASSFYGTGYGYTF.

The chain recombines TRBV9 with TRBJ1-1, with a tentative D call TRBD1 (5 bases). Per germline, CDR1 SGDLS and CDR2 YYNGEE. The CDR3 covers 16 residues. Deletions cut 2 bases from V and 0 bases from J, with 14 bases between. The CDR3 here is CASSVPRDGVNTEAFF. DNA for the CDR3: TGTGCCAGCAGCGTCCCCAGGGACGGAGTGAACACTGAAGCTTTCTTT.

The V gene is TRBV19, the J gene TRBJ1-1; unclear D gene. V was cut by 3 bases and J by 1 base, with 6 bases left in between. The germline gives CDR1 LNHDA, CDR2 SQIVND (reference sequence). CDR3 length equals 13 residues. The CDR3 DNA follows: TGTGCCAGTAGTATTCTAGGGAACACTGAAGCTTTCTTT. It codes for CASSILGNTEAFF.

The chain's CDR3 is CASSQDWGLGYNEQFF. In nucleotides, the CDR3 is TGTGCCAGCAGCCAAGATTGGGGACTAGGGTACAATGAGCAGTTCTTC. The rearrangement uses TRBV4-2 and TRBJ2-1; 8 nucleotides line up with TRBD2. V lost 0 bases and J lost 4; bases outside the gene matches: 5. Germline V gives CDR1 LGHNA, CDR2 YNFKEQ. The CDR3 consists of 16 residues.

The chain joins TRBV18 to TRBJ2-7, with D perhaps matching TRBD1 (5 bases). The germline V gene has CDR1 KGHSH and CDR2 LQKENI. Trimming shortened V by 3 bases and J by 1 base, and 10 bases separated the two germline ends. The CDR3 runs 14 residues. The CDR3 sequence is CASSPSDTSYEQYF. CDR3 sequence (DNA): TGTGCCAGCTCACCTTCGGACACTTCCTACGAGCAGTACTTC.

The genes are TRBV21-1 and TRBJ1-2; the D segment call TRBD1 is taken from the table without a DNA check. TRBV21-1 is flagged as a pseudogene. The CDR3 is made up of 14 amino acids. CDR3 residues: CASSKAGGQGGYTF. The DNA of the CDR3 is TGTGCCAGCAGCAAAGCGGGTGGACAGGGCGGCTACACCTTC.

This chain uses TRBV29-1 with TRBJ1-2; D uncertain. CDR3 size: 13 residues. Germline lookup yields CDR1 SQVTM and CDR2 ANQGSEA. V lost 4 bases and J lost 4, with 13 bases in between. The CDR3 loop reads CSVGTALSYGYTF. The CDR3 nucleotides are TGCAGCGTTGGTACAGCCTTATCCTATGGCTACACCTTC.

This rearrangement joins TRBV30 to TRBJ1-2; D is possibly TRBD1 (5 bases). Germline V gene data show CDR1 as GTSNPN and CDR2 as SVGIG (reference sequence). The V end was cut by 4 bases, the J end by 2 bases, with 14 bases between. The CDR3 has 14 amino acids. In nucleotides, the CDR3 is TGTGCCTGGAACCCCAGGGAATTGAACTATGGCTACACCTTC. This codes for CAWNPRELNYGYTF.